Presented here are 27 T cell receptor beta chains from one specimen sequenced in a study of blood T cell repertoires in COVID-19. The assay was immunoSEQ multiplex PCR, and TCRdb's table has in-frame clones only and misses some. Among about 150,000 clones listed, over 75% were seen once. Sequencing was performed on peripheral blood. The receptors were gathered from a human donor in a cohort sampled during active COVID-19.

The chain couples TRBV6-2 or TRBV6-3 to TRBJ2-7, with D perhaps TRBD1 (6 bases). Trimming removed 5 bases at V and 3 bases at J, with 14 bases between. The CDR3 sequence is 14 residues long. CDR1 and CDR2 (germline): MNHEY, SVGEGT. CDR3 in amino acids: CASSTRRGGYEQYV. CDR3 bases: TGTGCCAGCAGTACCCGTCGAGGGGGCTACGAGCAGTACGTC.

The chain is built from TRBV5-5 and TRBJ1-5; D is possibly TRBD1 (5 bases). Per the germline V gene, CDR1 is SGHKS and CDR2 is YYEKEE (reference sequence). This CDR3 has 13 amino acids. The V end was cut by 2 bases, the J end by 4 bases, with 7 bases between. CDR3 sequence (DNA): TGTGCCAGCAGCTTATACAGGAATCAGCCCCAGCATTTT. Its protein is CASSLYRNQPQHF. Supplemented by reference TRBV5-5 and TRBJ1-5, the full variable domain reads DAGVTQSPTHLIKTRGQQVTLRCSPISGHKSVSWYQQVLGQGPQFIFQYYEKEERGRGNFPDRFSARQFPNYSSELNVNALLLGDSALYLCASSLYRNQPQHFGDGTRLSIL.

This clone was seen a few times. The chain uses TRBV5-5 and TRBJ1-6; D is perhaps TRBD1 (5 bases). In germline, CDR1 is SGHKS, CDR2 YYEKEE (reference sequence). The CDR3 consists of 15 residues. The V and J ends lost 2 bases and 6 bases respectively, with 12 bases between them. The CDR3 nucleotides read TGTGCCAGCAGCTTCTCGGCAGGGCCTAATTCACCCCTCCACTTT. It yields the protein CASSFSAGPNSPLHF.

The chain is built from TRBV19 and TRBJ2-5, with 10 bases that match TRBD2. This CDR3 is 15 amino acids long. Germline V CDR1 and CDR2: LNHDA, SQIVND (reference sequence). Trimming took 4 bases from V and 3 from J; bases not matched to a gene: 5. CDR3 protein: CASSKASGGKETQYF. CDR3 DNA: TGTGCCAGTAGTAAGGCTAGCGGGGGTAAAGAGACCCAGTACTTC.

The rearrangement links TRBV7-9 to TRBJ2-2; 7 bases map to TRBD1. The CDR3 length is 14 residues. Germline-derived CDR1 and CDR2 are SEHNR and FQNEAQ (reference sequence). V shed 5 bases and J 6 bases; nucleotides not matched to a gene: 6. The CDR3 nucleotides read TGTGCCAGCAGCGTGCTCGGGACAGCCGGGGAGCTGTTTTTT. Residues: CASSVLGTAGELFF.

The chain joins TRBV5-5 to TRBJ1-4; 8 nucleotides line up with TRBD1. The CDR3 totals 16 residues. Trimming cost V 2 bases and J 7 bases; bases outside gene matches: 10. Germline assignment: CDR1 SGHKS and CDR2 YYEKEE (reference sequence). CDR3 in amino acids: CASSLFSATGAEKLFF. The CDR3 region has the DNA TGTGCCAGCAGCTTATTCTCCGCGACAGGGGCTGAAAAACTGTTTTTT.

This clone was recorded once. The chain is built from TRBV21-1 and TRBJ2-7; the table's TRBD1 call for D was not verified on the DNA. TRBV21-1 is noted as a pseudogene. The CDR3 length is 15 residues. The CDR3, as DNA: TGTGCCGGAATCTCTCGCCGGGACAGGGCGAGCGAGCAGTACGTC. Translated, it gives CAGISRRDRASEQYV.

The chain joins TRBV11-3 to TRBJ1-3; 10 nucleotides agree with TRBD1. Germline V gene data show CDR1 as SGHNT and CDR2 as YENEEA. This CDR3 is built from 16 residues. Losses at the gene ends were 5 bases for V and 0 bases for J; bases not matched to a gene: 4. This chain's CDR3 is CASSRTGGDSGNTIYF. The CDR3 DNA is TGTGCCAGCAGCAGGACAGGGGGAGACTCTGGAAACACCATATATTTT. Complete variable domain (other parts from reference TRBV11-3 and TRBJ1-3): EAGVVQSPRYKIIEKKQPVAFWCNPISGHNTLYWYLQNLGQGPELLIRYENEEAVDDSQLPKDRFSAERLKGVDSTLKIQPAELGDSAVYLCASSRTGGDSGNTIYFGEGSWLTVV.

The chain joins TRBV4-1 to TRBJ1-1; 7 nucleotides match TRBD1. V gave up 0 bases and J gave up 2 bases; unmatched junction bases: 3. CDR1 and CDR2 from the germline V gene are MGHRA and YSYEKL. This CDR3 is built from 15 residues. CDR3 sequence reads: CASSQEQGFNTEAFF. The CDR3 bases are TGCGCCAGCAGCCAAGAACAGGGGTTTAACACTGAAGCTTTCTTT.

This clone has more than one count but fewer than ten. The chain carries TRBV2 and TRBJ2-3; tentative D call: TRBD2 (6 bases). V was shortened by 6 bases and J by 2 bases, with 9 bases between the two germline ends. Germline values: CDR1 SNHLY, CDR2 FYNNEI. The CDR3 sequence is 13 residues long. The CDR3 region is CASSRTTTDTQYF. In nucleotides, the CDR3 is TGTGCCAGCAGCCGGACTACCACAGATACGCAGTATTTT.

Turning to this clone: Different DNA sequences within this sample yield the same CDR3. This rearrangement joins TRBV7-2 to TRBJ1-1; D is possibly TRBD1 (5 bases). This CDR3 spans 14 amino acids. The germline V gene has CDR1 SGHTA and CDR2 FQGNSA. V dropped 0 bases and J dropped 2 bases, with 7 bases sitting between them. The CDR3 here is CASSLARANTEAFF. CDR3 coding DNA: TGTGCCAGCAGCTTAGCCAGGGCCAACACTGAAGCTTTCTTT.

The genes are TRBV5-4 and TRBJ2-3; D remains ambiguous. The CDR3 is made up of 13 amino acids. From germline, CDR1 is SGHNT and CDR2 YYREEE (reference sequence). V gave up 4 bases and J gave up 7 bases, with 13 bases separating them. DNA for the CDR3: TGTGCCAGCAGCCGGCCCGACTCCAATACGCAGTATTTT. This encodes CASSRPDSNTQYF.

CDR3 loop: CSVAPRTGANEQFF. The CDR3, as DNA: TGCAGCGTAGCCCCACGGACAGGTGCCAATGAGCAGTTCTTC. The chain carries TRBV29-1 and TRBJ2-1; 7 nucleotides align to TRBD1. The CDR3 is 14 amino acids. CDR1 and CDR2 from the germline V gene are SQVTM and ANQGSEA. Trimming cost V 6 bases and J 6 bases; bases outside gene matches: 11.

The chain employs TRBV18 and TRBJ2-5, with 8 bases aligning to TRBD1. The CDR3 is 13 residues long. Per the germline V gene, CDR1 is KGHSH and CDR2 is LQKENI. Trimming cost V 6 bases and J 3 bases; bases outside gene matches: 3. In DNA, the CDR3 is TGTGCCAGCTCGAGGGGACAGGAAGAGACCCAGTACTTC. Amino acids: CASSRGQEETQYF.

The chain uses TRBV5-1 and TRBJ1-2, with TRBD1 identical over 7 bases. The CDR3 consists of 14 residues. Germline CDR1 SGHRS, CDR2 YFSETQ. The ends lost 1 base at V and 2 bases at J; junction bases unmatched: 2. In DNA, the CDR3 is TGCGCCAGCAGCTTGCCGGGACAGAACTATGGCTACACCTTC. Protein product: CASSLPGQNYGYTF.

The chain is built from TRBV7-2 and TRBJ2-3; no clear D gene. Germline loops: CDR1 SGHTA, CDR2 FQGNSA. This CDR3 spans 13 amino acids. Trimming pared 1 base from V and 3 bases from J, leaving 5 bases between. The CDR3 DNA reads TGTGCCAGCAGCTTAGGAGGAACAGATACGCAGTATTTT. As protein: CASSLGGTDTQYF.

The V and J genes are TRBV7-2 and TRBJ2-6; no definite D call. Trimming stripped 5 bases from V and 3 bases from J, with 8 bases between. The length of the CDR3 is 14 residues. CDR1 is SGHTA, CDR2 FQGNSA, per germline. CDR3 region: CASSPSGGANVLTF. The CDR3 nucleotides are TGTGCCAGCAGCCCGTCGGGTGGGGCCAACGTCCTGACTTTC.

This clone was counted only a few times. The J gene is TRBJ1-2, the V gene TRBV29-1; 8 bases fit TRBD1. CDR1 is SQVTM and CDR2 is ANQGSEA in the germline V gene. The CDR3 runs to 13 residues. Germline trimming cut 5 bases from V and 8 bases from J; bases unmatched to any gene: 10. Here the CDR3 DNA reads TGCAGCGTTAGGACAGGGTTCTTTGAAGGCTACACCTTC. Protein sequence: CSVRTGFFEGYTF.

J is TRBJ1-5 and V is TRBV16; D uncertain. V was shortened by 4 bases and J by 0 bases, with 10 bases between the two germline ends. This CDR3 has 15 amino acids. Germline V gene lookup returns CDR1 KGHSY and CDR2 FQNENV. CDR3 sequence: CASSPGRGSNQPQHF. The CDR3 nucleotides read TGTGCCAGCAGCCCAGGCCGGGGTAGCAATCAGCCCCAGCATTTT. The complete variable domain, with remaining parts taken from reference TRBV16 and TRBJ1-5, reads GEEVAQTPKHLVRGEGQKAKLYCAPIKGHSYVFWYQQVLKNEFKFLISFQNENVFDETGMPKERFSAKCLPNSPCSLEIQATKLEDSAVYFCASSPGRGSNQPQHFGDGTRLSIL.

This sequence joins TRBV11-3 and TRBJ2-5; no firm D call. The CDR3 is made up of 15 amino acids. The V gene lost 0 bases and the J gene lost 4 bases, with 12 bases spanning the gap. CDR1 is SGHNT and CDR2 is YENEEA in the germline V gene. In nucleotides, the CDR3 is TGTGCCAGCAGCTTAGATCCTGTCGGGTCAGAGACCCAGTACTTC. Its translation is CASSLDPVGSETQYF.

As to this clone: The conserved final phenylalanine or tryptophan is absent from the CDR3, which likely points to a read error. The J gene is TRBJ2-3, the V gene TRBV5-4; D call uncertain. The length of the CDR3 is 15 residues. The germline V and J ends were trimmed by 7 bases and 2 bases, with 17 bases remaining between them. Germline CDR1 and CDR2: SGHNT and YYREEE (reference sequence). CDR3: CASALTGPHTDTQYL. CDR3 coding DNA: TGTGCCAGCGCCCTCACCGGTCCACACACAGATACGCAGTATTTG.

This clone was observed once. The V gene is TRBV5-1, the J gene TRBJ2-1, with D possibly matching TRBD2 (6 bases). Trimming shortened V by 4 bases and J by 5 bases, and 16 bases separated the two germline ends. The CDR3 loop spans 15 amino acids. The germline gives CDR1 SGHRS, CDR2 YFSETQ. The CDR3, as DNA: TGCGCCAGCAGCCTAGGACCGCGGACTAACAATGAGCAGTTCTTC. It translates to CASSLGPRTNNEQFF. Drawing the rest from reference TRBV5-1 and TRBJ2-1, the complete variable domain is KAGVTQTPRYLIKTRGQQVTLSCSPISGHRSVSWYQQTPGQGLQFLFEYFSETQRNKGNFPGRFSGRQFSNSRSEMNVSTLELGDSALYLCASSLGPRTNNEQFFGPGTRLTVL.

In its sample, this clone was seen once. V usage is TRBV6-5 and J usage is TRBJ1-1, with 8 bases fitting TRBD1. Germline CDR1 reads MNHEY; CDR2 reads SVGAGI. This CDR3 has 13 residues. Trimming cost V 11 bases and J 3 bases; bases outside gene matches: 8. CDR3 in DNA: TGTGCCTCTCAGGGGGCCTGGGACACTGAAGCTTTCTTT. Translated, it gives CASQGAWDTEAFF.

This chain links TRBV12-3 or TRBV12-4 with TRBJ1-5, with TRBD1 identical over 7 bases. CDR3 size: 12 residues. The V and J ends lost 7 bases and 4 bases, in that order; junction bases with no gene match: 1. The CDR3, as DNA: TGTGCCAGCACACAGGGGAATCAGCCCCAGCATTTT. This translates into CASTQGNQPQHF.

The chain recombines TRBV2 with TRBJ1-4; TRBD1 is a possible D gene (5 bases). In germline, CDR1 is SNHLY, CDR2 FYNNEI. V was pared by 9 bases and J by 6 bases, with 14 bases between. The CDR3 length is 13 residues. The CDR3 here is CASRQREDEKLFF. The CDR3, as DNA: TGTGCCAGTCGACAGCGAGAGGATGAAAAACTGTTTTTT.

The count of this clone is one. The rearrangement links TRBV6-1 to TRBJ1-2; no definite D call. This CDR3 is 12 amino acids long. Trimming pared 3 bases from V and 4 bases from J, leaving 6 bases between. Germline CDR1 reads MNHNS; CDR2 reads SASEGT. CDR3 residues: CASSEEIYGYTF. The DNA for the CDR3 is TGTGCCAGCAGTGAGGAGATCTATGGCTACACCTTC.

CDR3 in amino acids: CATSGTDATDTQYF. CDR3 DNA: TGTGCCACCAGCGGGACAGACGCCACAGATACGCAGTATTTT. V is TRBV24-1 and J is TRBJ2-3; 7 bases line up with TRBD1. Trimming took 7 bases from V and 2 from J; bases not matched to a gene: 5. This CDR3 is 14 amino acids long. Germline CDR1 KGHDR, CDR2 SFDVKD.